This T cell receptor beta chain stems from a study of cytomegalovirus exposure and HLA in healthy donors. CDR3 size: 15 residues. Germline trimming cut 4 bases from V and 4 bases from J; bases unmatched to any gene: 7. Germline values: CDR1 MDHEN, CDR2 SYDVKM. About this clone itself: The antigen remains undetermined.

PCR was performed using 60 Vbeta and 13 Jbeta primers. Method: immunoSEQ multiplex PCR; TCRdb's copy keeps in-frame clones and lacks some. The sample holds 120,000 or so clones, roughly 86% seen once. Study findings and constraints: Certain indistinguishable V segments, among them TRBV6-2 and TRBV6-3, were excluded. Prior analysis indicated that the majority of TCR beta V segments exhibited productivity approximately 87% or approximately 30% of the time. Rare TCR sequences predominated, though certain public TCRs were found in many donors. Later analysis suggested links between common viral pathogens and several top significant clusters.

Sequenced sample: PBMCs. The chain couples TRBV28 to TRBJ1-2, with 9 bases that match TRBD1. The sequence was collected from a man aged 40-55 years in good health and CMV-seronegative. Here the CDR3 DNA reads TGTGCCAGCAGTTCCTCGGGACAGGGAGCCTATGGCTACACCTTC. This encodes CASSSSGQGAYGYTF.